This TCR beta chain stems from a study of cytomegalovirus exposure and HLA in healthy donors. Notes on the study in general: TCR beta chains numbering roughly 150 were designated cytomegalovirus-associated. Previously analyzed data showed that most TCR beta V segments were productive at a frequency of about 87% or about 30%. Most TCR sequences were seen very rarely across donors, but some public TCRs occurred in many.

The germline V gene has CDR1 SGHKS and CDR2 YYEKEE (reference sequence). The CDR3 extends over 16 amino acids. Between the trimmed V and J ends, which lost 5 bases and 8 bases, there was a span of 22 bases. A note on this clone: Its antigen remains unknown.

13 Jbeta primers and 60 Vbeta primers were used for the PCR. Assay used: immunoSEQ multiplex PCR; TCRdb lists only in-frame clones, some missing. This sample carries about 110,000 clones, with 3% to 4.5% going to the ten biggest clones. Unrecorded immune exposure was likely among donors, who were nominally healthy when sampled. V gene TRBV5-5 combines with J gene TRBJ1-4, with D perhaps matching TRBD1 (6 bases). The TCR sequence derives from a young man in good health and CMV-seronegative. Sequencing used PBMCs. The CDR3 loop is CASRRGRQAWGEKLFF. The CDR3 coding sequence is TGTGCCAGCAGACGGGGCCGACAGGCCTGGGGAGAAAAACTGTTTTTT.